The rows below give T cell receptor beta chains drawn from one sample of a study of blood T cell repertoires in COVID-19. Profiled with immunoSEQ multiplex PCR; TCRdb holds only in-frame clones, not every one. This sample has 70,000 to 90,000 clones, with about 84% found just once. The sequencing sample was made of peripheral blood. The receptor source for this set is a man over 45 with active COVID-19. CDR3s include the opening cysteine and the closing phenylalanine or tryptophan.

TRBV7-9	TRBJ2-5	CASSSRDRGSLAQETQYF
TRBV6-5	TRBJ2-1	CASSLSGRRYNEQFF
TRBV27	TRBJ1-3	CASSKTGTQRNTIYF
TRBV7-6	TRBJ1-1	CASSRLTGMNTEAFF
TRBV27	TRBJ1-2	CASSLQGYGYTF
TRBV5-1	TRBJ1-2	CASSLVQGADYGYTF
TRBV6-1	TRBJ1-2	CASSEGWGGDYGYTF
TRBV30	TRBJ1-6	CAWSVGGAGSSYNSPLHF
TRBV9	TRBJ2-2	CASSRQNTGELFF
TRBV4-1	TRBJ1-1	CASSQELGGTGAFF
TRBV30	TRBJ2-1	CAWRGPGRAVNEQFF
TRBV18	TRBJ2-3	CASSPRGGDTQYF
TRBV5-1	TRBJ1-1	CASSGTGGSGNTEAFF
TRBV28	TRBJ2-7	CASSHVRFEQYF
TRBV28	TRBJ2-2	CASFRVAGELFF
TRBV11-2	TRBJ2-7	CASSPIARLQGAHYEQYF
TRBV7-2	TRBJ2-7	CASTPERQGSYEQYF
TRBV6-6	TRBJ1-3	CASSYLQGASGNTIYF
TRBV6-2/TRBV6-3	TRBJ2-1	CASSLTAGGHNEQFF
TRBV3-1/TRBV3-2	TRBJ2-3	CASSQTVGGLDTQYF
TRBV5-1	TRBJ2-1	CASSYSSNPGLPAGYNEQFF
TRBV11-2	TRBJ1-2	CASSLAVDRGLYGYTF
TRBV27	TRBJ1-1	CASSPGQGRNTEAFF
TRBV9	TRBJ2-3	CASSPRGAGSTDTQYF
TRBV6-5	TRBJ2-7	CASSPPGILHYEQYF
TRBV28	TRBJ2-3	CASSLGGRASDTQYF
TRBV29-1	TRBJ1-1	CSVEGSGGPEAEAFF
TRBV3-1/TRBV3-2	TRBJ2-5	CASSQVPAPSGRGQETQYF
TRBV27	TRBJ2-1	CASSLDSNEQFF
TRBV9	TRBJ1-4	CASSQTTTNEKLFF
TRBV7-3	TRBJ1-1	CASSLSTGMNTEAFF
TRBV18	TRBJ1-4	CASSPRQYNEKLFF
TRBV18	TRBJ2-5	CASSPRVLAGLETQYF
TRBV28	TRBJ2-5	CASRPRTGWETQYF
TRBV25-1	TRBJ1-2	CASSPPGGPYGYTF
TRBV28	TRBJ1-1	CASSDPRTGLNTEAFF
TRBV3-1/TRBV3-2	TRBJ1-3	CASEQGAGGNTIYF
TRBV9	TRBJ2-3	CASSVGDFLGTQYF
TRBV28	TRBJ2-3	CASRPRTGSADTQYF
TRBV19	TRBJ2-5	CASSARGTGTQETQYF
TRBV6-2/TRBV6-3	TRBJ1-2	CASSYPGRDYGYTF
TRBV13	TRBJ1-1	CASSWSRSGVRVNTEAFF
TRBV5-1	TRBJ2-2	CASSLGGGNTGELFF
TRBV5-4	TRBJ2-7	CASSLDSNPTNEQYF
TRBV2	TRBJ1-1	CASSEGANTEAFF